The present entry profiles one TCR beta chain with its context. Its antigen is unidentified. This may be a read error: a much more frequent sequence differs by one nucleotide. The length of the CDR3 is 12 residues. CDR1 and CDR2 from the germline V gene are GTSNPN and SVGIG (reference sequence). Trimming at V came to 8 bases and at J to 1 base, leaving 2 bases not matched to a gene. Amplification of TCR beta used genomic DNA extracted from peripheral blood. Rearranged V-D-J TRB sequences were amplified with a mixed TRB-A/B primer pool. TCRdb redid the calling of the multiplex PCR reads with MiXCR, one entry per CDR3 protein. Found here are over 2,500 distinct CDR3 sequences, over 20% of them singletons; the top ten hold approximately 10%. This record belongs to a study of T cell repertoires in aging, cancer and after chemotherapy. Study results and limitations: Untreated cancer patients had significantly lower blood TCR diversity than age-matched healthy donors. These repertoire data do not allow conclusions about immunological memory after chemotherapy.

The receptor comes from a human donor with a solid tumor. The chain carries TRBV30 and TRBJ1-1, with 9 bases aligning to TRBD1. Sequencing was carried out using blood. The CDR3 spells CARDRANTEAFF. CDR3 in DNA: TGTGCCCGGGACAGGGCGAACACTGAAGCTTTCTTT.